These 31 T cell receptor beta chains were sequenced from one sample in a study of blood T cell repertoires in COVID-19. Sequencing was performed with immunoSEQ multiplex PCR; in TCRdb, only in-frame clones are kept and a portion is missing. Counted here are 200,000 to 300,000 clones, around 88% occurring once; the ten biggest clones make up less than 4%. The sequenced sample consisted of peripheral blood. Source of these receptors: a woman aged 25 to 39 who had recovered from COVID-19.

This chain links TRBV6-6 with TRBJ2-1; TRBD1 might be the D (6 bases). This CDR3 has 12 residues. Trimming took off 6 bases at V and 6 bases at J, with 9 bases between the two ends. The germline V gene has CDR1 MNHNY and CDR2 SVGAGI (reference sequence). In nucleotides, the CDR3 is TGTGCCAGCAGGAAACAGGGCAATGAGCAGTTCTTC. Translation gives CASRKQGNEQFF.

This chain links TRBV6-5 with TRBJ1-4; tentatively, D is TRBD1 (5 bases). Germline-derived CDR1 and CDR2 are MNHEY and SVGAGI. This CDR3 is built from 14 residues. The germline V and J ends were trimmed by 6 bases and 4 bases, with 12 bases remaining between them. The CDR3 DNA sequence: TGTGCCAGCAGCCACGGGGGAGATAATGAAAAACTGTTTTTT. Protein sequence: CASSHGGDNEKLFF.

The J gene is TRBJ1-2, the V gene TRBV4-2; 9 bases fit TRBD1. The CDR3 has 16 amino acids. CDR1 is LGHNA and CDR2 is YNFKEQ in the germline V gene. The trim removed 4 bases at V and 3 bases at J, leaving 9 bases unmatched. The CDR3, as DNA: TGTGCCAGCAGCCCGGCGGGGACAGGGCTAGACTATGGCTACACCTTC. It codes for CASSPAGTGLDYGYTF.

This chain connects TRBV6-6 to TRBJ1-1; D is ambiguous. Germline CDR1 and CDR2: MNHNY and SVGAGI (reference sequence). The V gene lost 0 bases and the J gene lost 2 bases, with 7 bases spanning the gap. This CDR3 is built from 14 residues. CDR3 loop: CASSYSRRNTEAFF. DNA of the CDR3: TGTGCCAGCAGTTACTCGCGGAGAAACACTGAAGCTTTCTTT.

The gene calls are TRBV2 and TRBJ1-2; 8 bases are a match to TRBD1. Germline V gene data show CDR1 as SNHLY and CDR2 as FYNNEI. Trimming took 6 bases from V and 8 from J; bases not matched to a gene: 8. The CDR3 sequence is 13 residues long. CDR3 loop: CASSSTGGLGYTF. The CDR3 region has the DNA TGTGCCAGCAGCTCAACAGGGGGACTCGGCTACACCTTC.

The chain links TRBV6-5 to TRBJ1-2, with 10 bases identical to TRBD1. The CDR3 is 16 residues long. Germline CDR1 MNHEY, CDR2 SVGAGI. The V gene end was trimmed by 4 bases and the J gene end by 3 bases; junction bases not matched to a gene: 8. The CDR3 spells CASSSPRQGAYYGYTF. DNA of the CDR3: TGTGCCAGCAGTTCCCCTAGACAGGGGGCTTACTATGGCTACACCTTC.

This CDR3 is CASSIIGSGGPTDTQYF. The CDR3 region has the DNA TGTGCCAGTAGTATAATTGGTAGCGGGGGGCCCACAGATACGCAGTATTTT. The gene calls are TRBV19 and TRBJ2-3, with TRBD2 matching 10 bases. CDR1 is LNHDA and CDR2 is SQIVND in the germline V gene (reference sequence). CDR3 size: 17 residues. V gave up 2 bases and J gave up 2 bases; unmatched junction bases: 7.

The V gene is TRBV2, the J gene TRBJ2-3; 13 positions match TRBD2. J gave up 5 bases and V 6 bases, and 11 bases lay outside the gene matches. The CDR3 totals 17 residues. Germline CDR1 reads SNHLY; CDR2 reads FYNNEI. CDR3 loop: CASRERLAGGRGDTQYF. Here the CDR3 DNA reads TGTGCCAGCAGGGAGCGACTAGCGGGGGGCCGGGGAGATACGCAGTATTTT.

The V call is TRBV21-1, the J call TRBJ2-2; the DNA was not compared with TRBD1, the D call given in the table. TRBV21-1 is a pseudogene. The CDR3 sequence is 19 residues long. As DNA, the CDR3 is TGTGCCAGCAGCAGCCCTTTCCTACTCCGGGACAGGGCCTCCGGGGAGCTGTTTTTT. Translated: CASSSPFLLRDRASGELFF.

The CDR3 here is CASSFGTGGTNEQFF. DNA for the CDR3: TGTGCCAGCAGCTTCGGGACAGGGGGGACCAATGAGCAGTTCTTC. The rearrangement uses TRBV7-6 and TRBJ2-1; 11 nucleotides match TRBD1. The CDR3 covers 15 residues. V trimming: 3 bases; J trimming: 6 bases; junction bases outside the gene matches: 4. Looked up from germline, CDR1 is SGHVS and CDR2 is FNYEAQ.

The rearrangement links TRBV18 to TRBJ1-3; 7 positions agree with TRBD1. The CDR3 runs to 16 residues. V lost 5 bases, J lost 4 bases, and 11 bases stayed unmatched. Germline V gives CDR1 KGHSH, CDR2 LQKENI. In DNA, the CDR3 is TGTGCCAGCTCAACACTCCCCCGGGACAGAGGAAACACCATATATTTT. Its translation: CASSTLPRDRGNTIYF.

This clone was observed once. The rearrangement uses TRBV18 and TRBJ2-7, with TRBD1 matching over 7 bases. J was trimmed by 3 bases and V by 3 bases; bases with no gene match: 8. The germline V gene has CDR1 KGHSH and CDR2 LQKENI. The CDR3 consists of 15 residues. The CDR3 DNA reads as TGTGCCAGCTCACCCCGGACAGGAACCAACTACGAGCAGTACTTC. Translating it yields CASSPRTGTNYEQYF.

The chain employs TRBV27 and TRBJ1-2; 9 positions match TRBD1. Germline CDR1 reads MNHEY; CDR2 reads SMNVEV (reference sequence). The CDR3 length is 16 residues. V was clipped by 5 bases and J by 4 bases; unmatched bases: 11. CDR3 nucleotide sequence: TGTGCCAGCAGTGCCCAGACAGGGGGGGACTTCTATGGCTACACCTTC. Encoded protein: CASSAQTGGDFYGYTF.

The CDR3 region is CAWNRASGANVLTF. The CDR3 DNA reads TGTGCCTGGAACAGGGCGTCTGGGGCCAACGTCCTGACTTTC. The chain links TRBV30 to TRBJ2-6, with D perhaps matching TRBD1 (6 bases). From germline, CDR1 is GTSNPN and CDR2 SVGIG (reference sequence). There are 14 residues in the CDR3. The V end was cut by 4 bases, the J end by 1 base, with 8 bases between.

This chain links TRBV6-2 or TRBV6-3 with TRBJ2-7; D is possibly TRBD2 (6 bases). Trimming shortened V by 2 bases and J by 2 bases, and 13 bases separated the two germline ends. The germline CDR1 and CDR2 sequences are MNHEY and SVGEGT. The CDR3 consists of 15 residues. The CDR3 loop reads CASSYIKGLTYEQYF. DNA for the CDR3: TGTGCCAGCAGTTACATTAAGGGACTCACCTACGAGCAGTACTTC.

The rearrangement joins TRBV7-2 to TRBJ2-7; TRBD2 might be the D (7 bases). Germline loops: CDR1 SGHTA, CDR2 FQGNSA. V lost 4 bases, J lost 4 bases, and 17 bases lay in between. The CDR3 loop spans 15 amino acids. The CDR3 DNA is TGTGCCAGCAGCTCACTAGCCGGGGGGCATTACGAGCAGTACTTC. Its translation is CASSSLAGGHYEQYF.

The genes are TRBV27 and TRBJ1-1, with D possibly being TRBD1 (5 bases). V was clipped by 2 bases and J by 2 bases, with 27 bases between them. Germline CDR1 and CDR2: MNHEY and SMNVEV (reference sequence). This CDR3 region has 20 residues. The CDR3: CASSLNPIVQLGARNTEAFF. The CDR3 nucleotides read TGTGCCAGCAGTTTAAACCCGATAGTACAGTTAGGGGCGCGTAACACTGAAGCTTTCTTT.

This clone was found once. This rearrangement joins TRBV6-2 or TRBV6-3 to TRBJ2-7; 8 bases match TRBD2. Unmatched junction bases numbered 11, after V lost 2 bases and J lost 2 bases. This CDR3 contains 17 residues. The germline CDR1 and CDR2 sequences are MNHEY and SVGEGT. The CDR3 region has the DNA TGTGCCAGCAGTTACCCGGGACTAGTCGCAGTCGCCTACGAGCAGTACTTC. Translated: CASSYPGLVAVAYEQYF.

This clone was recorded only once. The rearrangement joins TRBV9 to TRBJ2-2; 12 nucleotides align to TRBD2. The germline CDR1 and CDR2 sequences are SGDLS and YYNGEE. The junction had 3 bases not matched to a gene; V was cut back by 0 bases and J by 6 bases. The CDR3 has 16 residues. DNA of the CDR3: TGTGCCAGCAGCGTAGCGGCTAGCGGGGGGGCCGGGGAGCTGTTTTTT. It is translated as CASSVAASGGAGELFF.

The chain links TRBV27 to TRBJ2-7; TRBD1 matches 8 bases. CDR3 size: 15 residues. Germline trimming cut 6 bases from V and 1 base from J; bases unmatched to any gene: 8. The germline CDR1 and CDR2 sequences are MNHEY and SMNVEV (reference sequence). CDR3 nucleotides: TGTGCCAGCAGCCCCGGGACAGGCCCTTCCTACGAGCAGTACTTC. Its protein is CASSPGTGPSYEQYF.

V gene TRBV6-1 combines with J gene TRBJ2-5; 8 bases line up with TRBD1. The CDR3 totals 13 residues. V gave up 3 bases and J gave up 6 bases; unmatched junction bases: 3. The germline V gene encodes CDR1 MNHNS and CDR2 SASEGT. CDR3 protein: CASSDRGLKTQYF. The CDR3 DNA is TGTGCCAGCAGTGACAGGGGGCTCAAGACCCAGTACTTC.

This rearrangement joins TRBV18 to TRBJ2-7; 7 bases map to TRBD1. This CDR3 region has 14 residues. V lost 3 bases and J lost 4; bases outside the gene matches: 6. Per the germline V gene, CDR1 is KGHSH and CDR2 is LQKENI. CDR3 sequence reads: CASSPGQTLYEQYF. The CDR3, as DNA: TGTGCCAGCTCACCGGGACAGACACTTTACGAGCAGTACTTC.

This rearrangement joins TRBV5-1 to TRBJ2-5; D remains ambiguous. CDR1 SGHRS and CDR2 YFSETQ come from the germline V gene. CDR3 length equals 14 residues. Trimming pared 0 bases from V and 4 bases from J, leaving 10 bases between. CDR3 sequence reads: CASSLALEAETQYF. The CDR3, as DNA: TGCGCCAGCAGCTTGGCTTTAGAGGCAGAGACCCAGTACTTC.

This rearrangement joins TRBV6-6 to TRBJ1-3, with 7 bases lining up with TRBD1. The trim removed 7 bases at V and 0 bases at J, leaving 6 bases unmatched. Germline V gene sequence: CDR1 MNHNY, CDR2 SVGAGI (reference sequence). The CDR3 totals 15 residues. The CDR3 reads CASTYDRASGNTIYF. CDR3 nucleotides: TGTGCCAGCACGTACGACAGGGCCTCTGGAAACACCATATATTTT.

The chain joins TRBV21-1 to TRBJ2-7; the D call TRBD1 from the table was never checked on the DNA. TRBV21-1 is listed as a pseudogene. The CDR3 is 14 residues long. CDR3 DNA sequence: TGTGCCAGCAGACTGGGCATCAGACAGGGTTTGGAGTACTTC. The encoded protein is CASRLGIRQGLEYF.

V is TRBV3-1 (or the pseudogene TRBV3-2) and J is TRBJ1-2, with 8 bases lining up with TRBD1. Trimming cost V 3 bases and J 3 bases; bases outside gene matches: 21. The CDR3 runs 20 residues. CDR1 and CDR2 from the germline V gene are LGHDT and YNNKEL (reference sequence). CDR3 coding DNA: TGTGCCAGCAGCCATCTCGTGAACCCGACAGGGGATACTTCTCACTATGGCTACACCTTC. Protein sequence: CASSHLVNPTGDTSHYGYTF.

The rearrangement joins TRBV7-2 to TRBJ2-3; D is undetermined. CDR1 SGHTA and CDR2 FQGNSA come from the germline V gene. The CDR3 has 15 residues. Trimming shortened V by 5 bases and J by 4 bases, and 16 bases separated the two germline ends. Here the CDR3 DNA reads TGTGCCAGCAGCCACCCCTGGATTGCGGCAGATACGCAGTATTTT. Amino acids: CASSHPWIAADTQYF.

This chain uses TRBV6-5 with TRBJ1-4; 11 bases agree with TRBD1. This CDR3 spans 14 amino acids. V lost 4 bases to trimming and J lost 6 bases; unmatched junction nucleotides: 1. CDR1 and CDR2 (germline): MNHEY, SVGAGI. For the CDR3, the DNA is TGTGCCAGCAGTTTGGGACAGGGGGATGAAAAACTGTTTTTT. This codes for CASSLGQGDEKLFF.

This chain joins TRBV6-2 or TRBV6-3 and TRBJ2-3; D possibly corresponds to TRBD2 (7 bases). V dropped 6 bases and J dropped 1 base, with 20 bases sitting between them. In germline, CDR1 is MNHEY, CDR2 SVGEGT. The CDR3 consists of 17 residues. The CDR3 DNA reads TGTGCCAGCAGCACCCCGTTTAGGGGGGGAGGCACAGATACGCAGTATTTT. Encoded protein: CASSTPFRGGGTDTQYF.

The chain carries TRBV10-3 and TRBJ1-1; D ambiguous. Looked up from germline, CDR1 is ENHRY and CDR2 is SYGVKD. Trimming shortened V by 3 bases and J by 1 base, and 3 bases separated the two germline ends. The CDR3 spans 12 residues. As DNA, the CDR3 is TGTGCCATCAGTGACCAGAACACTGAAGCTTTCTTT. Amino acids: CAISDQNTEAFF.

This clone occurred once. The CDR3 reads CASRPSGGSNQPQHF. The CDR3 DNA reads TGTGCCAGCAGACCCAGCGGGGGTAGCAATCAGCCCCAGCATTTT. V usage is TRBV6-5 and J usage is TRBJ1-5, with D maybe TRBD1 (5 bases). V shed 6 bases and J shed 0 bases, with 12 bases lying between them. There are 15 residues in the CDR3. Germline V gives CDR1 MNHEY, CDR2 SVGAGI.